Given below is one T cell receptor beta chain in context. Looked up from germline, CDR1 is MNHEY and CDR2 is SMNVEV (reference sequence). V lost 10 bases and J lost 7; bases outside the gene matches: 18. CDR3 length: 15 residues. This specimen belongs to a study of radiation and T cells in renal cell carcinoma. The time point: blood 2 weeks post-SBRT. This sample's treatment: 15 Gy SBRT to primary tumor, nephrectomy 4 weeks later. The repertoire was sequenced with immunoSEQ multiplex PCR; TCRdb's copy has only in-frame clones and lacks some. The sample contains 100,000 to 150,000 clones, about four fifths of which appear only once.

The source of this sequence is a man between 45 and 60 years old with renal cell carcinoma. The specimen was blood, collected from a patient whose treatment included radiotherapy and nephrectomy. J is TRBJ2-7 and V is TRBV27; 8 positions agree with TRBD2. CDR3 in DNA: TGTGCCACCGGGGGGGGTCCTACGTATTCTGAAGAGCAGTACTTC. It specifies CATGGGPTYSEEQYF.